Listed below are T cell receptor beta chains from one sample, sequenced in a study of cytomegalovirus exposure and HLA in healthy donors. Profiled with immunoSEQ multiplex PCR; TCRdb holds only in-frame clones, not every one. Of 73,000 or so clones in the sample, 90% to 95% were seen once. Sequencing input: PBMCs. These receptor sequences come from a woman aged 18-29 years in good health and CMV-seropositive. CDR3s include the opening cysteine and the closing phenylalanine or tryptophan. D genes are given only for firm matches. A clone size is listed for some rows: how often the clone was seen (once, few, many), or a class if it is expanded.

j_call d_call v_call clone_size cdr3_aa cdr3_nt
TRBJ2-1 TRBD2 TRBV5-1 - CASSPKALAGLGSYNEQFF TGCGCCAGCAGTCCCAAAGCGCTAGCGGGACTTGGCTCCTACAATGAGCAGTTCTTC
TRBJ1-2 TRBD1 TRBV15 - CATSARDRNYGYTF TGTGCCACCAGCGCCCGGGACAGGAACTATGGCTACACCTTC
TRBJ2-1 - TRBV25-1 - CASSAPGDEQFF TGTGCCAGCAGTGCCCCAGGGGATGAGCAGTTCTTC
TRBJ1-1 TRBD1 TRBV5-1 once CASRNEPGTATEAFF TGCGCCAGCAGAAACGAACCTGGGACAGCGACTGAAGCTTTCTTT
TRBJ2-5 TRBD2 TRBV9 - CASSASGTSGGARETQYF TGTGCCAGCAGCGCATCCGGGACTAGCGGGGGGGCCCGGGAGACCCAGTACTTC
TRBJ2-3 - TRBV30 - CAWSVWTGTDTQYF TGTGCCTGGAGTGTATGGACGGGAACAGATACGCAGTATTTT
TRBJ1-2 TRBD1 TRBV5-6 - CASSLRQGALGNYGYTF TGTGCCAGCAGCTTGCGCCAGGGGGCGCTGGGTAACTATGGCTACACCTTC
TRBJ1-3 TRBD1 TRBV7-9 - CASSSTDRLSGNTIYF TGTGCCAGCAGCTCAACGGACAGGCTCTCTGGAAACACCATATATTTT
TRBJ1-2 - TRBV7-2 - CASSLSSGANYGYTF TGTGCCAGCAGCTTAAGTTCCGGAGCTAACTATGGCTACACCTTC
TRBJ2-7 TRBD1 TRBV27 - CASSFGTDYEQYF TGTGCCAGCAGTTTCGGGACAGACTACGAGCAGTACTTC
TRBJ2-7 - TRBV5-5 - CASSRGHSSYEQYF TGTGCCAGCAGCCGGGGACACTCGTCCTACGAGCAGTACTTC
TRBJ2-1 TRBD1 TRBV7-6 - CASSLRDRESRQFF TGTGCCAGCAGCCTCCGGGACAGGGAATCCAGGCAGTTCTTC
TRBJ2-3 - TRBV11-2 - CASSLGLASLSTDTQYF TGTGCCAGCAGCTTGGGTTTGGCTAGCTTAAGCACAGATACGCAGTATTTT
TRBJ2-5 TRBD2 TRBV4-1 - CASSQPGVAGETQYF TGCGCCAGCAGCCAACCCGGGGTAGCGGGAGAGACCCAGTACTTC
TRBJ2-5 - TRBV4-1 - CASSPLDTQETQYF TGCGCCAGCAGCCCCCTCGACACCCAAGAGACCCAGTACTTC
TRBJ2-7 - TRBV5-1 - CASSLRIQGPPYEQYF TGCGCCAGCAGCTTGCGTATACAGGGACCTCCCTACGAGCAGTACTTC
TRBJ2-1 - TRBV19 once CASSQYRASNYNEQFF TGTGCCAGTAGTCAATACAGGGCCTCTAACTACAATGAGCAGTTCTTC
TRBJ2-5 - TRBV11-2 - CASSQGGVIQETQYF TGTGCCAGCAGCCAGGGAGGTGTGATTCAAGAGACCCAGTACTTC
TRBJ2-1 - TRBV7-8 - CASSLAGRSDEQFF TGTGCCAGCAGCTTAGCAGGAAGGAGTGATGAGCAGTTCTTC
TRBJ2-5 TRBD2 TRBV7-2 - CASSLGWREQETQYF TGTGCCAGCAGCTTAGGGTGGCGGGAGCAAGAGACCCAGTACTTC
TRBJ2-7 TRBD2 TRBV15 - CATSRDSGLAGVDEQYF TGTGCCACCAGCAGAGATTCGGGACTAGCGGGAGTGGACGAGCAGTACTTC
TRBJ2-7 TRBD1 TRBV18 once CASSRRDRPSYEQYF TGTGCCAGCTCACGTCGGGACAGACCGTCCTACGAGCAGTACTTC
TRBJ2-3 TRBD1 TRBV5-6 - CASSFPGQGGTDTQYF TGTGCCAGCAGCTTTCCGGGACAGGGGGGCACAGATACGCAGTATTTT
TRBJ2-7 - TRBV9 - CASSRGSSYEQYF TGTGCCAGCAGCAGAGGAAGCTCCTACGAGCAGTACTTC
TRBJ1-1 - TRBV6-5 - CASSYSPQGINTEAFF TGTGCCAGCAGTTACTCTCCGCAGGGTATCAACACTGAAGCTTTCTTT
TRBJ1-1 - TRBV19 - CASSIVLQGPNTEAFF TGTGCCAGTAGTATTGTATTACAGGGACCGAACACTGAAGCTTTCTTT
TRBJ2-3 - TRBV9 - CASSVGGNTQYF TGTGCCAGCAGCGTAGGAGGAAATACGCAGTATTTT
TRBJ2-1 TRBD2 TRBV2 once CASSEAERGGYGEQFF TGTGCCAGCAGTGAAGCGGAGCGGGGGGGCTATGGTGAGCAGTTCTTC
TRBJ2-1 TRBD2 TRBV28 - CASSPSGIVDNEQFF TGTGCCAGCAGCCCTAGCGGGATAGTCGACAATGAGCAGTTCTTC
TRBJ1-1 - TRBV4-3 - CASSQDGGMNTEAFF TGCGCCAGCAGCCAAGATGGAGGAATGAACACTGAAGCTTTCTTT
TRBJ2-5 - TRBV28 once CASSYTEGAPLGETQYF TGTGCCAGCAGTTATACTGAGGGTGCCCCTCTTGGGGAGACCCAGTACTTC
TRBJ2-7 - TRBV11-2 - CASSLFGGSSYEQYF TGTGCCAGCAGCTTATTCGGGGGATCGTCCTACGAGCAGTACTTC
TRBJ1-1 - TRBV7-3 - CASSLGSGTEAFF TGTGCCAGCAGCTTAGGATCGGGCACTGAAGCTTTCTTT
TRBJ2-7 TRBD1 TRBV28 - CASRPRQGISYEQYF TGTGCCAGCAGGCCAAGACAGGGTATCTCCTACGAGCAGTACTTC
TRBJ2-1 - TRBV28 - CASISGGYSSYNEQFF TGTGCCAGCATCTCCGGGGGTTACAGCTCCTACAATGAGCAGTTCTTC
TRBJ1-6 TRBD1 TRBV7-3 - CASSLGDRYNSPLHF TGTGCCAGCAGCTTAGGGGACAGATATAATTCACCCCTCCACTTT
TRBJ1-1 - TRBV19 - CASSIDLEHEAFF TGTGCCAGTAGTATAGATCTGGAGCATGAAGCTTTCTTT
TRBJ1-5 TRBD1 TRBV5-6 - CASSLGRGPYSNQPQHF TGTGCCAGCAGCTTGGGCAGGGGGCCCTATAGCAATCAGCCCCAGCATTTT
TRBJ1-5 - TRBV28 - CASSSRGPQPQHF TGTGCCAGCAGTTCACGAGGTCCCCAGCCCCAGCATTTT
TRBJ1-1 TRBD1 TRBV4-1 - CASSEGTARSEAFF TGCGCCAGCAGCGAAGGGACAGCGAGATCTGAAGCTTTCTTT
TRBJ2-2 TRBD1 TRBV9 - CASSVALGVGTGNPANTGELFF TGTGCCAGCAGCGTAGCGCTCGGTGTTGGGACAGGGAACCCCGCGAACACCGGGGAGCTGTTTTTT
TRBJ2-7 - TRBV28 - CATTRSVGPYEQYF TGTGCCACCACTCGCAGTGTGGGCCCCTACGAGCAGTACTTC
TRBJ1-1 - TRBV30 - CAWSTPGVGNTEAFF TGTGCCTGGAGTACCCCCGGGGTAGGGAACACTGAAGCTTTCTTT
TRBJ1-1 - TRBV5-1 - CASSTRQSTSEAFF TGCGCCAGCAGCACACGACAGAGCACCTCTGAAGCTTTCTTT
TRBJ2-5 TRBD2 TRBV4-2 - CASSHRRGGATGETQYF TGTGCCAGCAGCCACCGCCGCGGGGGGGCAACCGGGGAGACCCAGTACTTC
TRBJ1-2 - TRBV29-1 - CSARIAADGYTF TGCAGCGCCCGCATCGCGGCTGATGGCTACACCTTC
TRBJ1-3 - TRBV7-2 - CASSSAGSKNTIYF TGTGCCAGCAGCTCTGCCGGGAGTAAAAACACCATATATTTT
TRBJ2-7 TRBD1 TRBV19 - CASSKQGSDEQYF TGTGCCAGTAGTAAACAGGGGTCCGACGAGCAGTACTTC
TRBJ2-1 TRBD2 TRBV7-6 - CASSLVLAGMLDEQFF TGTGCCAGCAGCTTAGTTCTAGCGGGAATGCTTGATGAGCAGTTCTTC
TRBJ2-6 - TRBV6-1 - CASSDAVEFSGANVLTF TGTGCCAGCAGTGACGCCGTGGAGTTCTCTGGGGCCAACGTCCTGACTTTC
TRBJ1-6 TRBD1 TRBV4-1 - CASSQDTGQGTFGVPLHF TGCGCCAGCAGCCAAGATACAGGACAGGGAACCTTTGGGGTACCCCTCCACTTT
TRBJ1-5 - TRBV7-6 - CASSLGGRQPQHF TGTGCCAGCAGCTTAGGAGGAAGACAGCCCCAGCATTTT
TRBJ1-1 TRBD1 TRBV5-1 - CASSWGQGGWNTEAFF TGCGCCAGCAGCTGGGGACAGGGCGGATGGAACACTGAAGCTTTCTTT
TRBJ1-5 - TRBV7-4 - CASSLASSAGHSNQPQHF TGTGCCAGCAGCTTAGCGTCTTCGGCAGGGCATAGCAATCAGCCCCAGCATTTT